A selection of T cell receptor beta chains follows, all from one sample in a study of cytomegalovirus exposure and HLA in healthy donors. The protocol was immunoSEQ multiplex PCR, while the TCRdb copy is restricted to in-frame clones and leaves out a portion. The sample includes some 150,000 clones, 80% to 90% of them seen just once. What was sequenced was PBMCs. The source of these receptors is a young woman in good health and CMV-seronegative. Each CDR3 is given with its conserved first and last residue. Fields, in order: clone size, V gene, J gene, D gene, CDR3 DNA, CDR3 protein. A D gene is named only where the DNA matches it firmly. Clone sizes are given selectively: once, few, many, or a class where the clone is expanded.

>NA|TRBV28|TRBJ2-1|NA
TGTGCCAGCAGTTGGAGGGGCAGGGAGCAGTTCTTC
CASSWRGREQFF
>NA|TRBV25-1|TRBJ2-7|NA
TGTGCCAGCAGTGATTACAGGGCCGGAGAGCAGTACTTC
CASSDYRAGEQYF
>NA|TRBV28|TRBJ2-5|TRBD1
TGTGCCAGCAGTTCGCCCAGGGACAGGGAGGAAGAAGAGACCCAGTACTTC
CASSSPRDREEEETQYF
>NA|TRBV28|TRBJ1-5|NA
TGTGCCAGCAGTTTATCAGGTCTGTTTAGCAATCAGCCCCAGCATTTT
CASSLSGLFSNQPQHF
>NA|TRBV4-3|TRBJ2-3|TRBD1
TGCGCCAGCAGCCGCTGGGGACAGGGGGCAGATACGCAGTATTTT
CASSRWGQGADTQYF
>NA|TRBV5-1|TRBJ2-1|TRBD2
TGCGCCAGCAGCTTGGGTAGCGGGGGGGTGGGTGAGCAGTTCTTC
CASSLGSGGVGEQFF
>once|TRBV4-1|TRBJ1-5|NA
TGCGCCAGCAGCCAAGCCGGCAGCGTTTATAGCAATCAGCCCCAGCATTTT
CASSQAGSVYSNQPQHF
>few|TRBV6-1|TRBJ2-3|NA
TGTGCCAGCAGTGAATATACAGGCTCGTCAGATACGCAGTATTTT
CASSEYTGSSDTQYF
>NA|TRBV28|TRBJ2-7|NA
TGTGCCAGCAGTTTAGCCTCTGGGCACTTGACCTACGAGCAGTACTTC
CASSLASGHLTYEQYF
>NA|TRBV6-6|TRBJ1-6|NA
TGTGCCAGCAGTTACGGGGACTCTCTACCTTCACCCCTCCACTTT
CASSYGDSLPSPLHF
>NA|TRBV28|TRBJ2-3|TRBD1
TGTGCCAGCGGGACAGGGGGCGGTACAGATACGCAGTATTTT
CASGTGGGTDTQYF
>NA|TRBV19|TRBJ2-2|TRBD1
TGTGCCAGTAGTCTGGGACAGGGCGGCGGGGAGCTGTTTTTT
CASSLGQGGGELFF
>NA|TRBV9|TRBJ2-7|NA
TGTGCCAGCAGCGTAGGCCAGATGCAAACGGGCGAGCAGTACTTC
CASSVGQMQTGEQYF
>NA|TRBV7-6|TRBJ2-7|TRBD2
TGTGCCAGCAGCTTTGGCGGGGGGGGGTCCTACGAGCAGTACTTC
CASSFGGGGSYEQYF
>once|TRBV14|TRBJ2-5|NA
TGTGCCAGCAGCCAAGCACATCCGAGGGAGACCCAGTACTTC
CASSQAHPRETQYF
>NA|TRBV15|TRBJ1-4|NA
TGTGCCACCAGCAGGAGTGGGGCCTCAGGGGAAAAACTGTTTTTT
CATSRSGASGEKLFF
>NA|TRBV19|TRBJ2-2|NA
TGTGCCAGTAGTATTGGCGGGCAGACCTACACCGGGGAGCTGTTTTTT
CASSIGGQTYTGELFF
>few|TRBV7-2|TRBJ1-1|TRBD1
TGTGCCAGCGGGGACAGAGGGAACACTGAAGCTTTCTTT
CASGDRGNTEAFF
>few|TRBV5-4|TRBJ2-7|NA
TGTGCCAGCAGCCCAAAGGGGGGGAAGGACTACGAGCAGTACTTC
CASSPKGGKDYEQYF
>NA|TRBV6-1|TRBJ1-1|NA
TGTGCCAGCAGTGCGCGGACGGCTTCAGGGACTGAAGCTTTCTTT
CASSARTASGTEAFF
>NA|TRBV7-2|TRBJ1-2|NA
TGTGCCAGCAGCTTAGTGGCCAATAACTATGGCTACACCTTC
CASSLVANNYGYTF
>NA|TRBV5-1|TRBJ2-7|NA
TGCGCCAGCAGCTTGGCCGGTATTGGGGGACTCTCCTACGAGCAGTACTTC
CASSLAGIGGLSYEQYF
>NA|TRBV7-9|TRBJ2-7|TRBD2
TGTGCCAGCAGCTTCGCCGTCCTTACTAGCGGGAGGGCCGGGAACGAGCAGTACTTC
CASSFAVLTSGRAGNEQYF
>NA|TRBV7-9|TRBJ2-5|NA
TGTGCCAGCAGCCGCCTGGGGGGCCAAGAGACCCAGTACTTC
CASSRLGGQETQYF
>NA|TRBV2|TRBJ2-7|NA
TGTGCCAGCAGTAACAGGTGGCAGTACTTC
CASSNRWQYF
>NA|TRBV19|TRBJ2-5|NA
TGTGCCAGTAGTATCAAGCCCGAACCCCCCCGAGAGACCCAGTACTTC
CASSIKPEPPRETQYF
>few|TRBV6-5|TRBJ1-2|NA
TGTGCCAGCCAAGGACAGACCAACTATGGCTACACCTTC
CASQGQTNYGYTF
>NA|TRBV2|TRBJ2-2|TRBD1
TGTGCCAGCAGACCGGGACAGGGGAACACCGGGGAGCTGTTTTTT
CASRPGQGNTGELFF
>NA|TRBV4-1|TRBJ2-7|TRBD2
TGCGCCAGCAGCCCGACTTTGCGGGAGGGTGAGAACGAGCAGTACTTC
CASSPTLREGENEQYF
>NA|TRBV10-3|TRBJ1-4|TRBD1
TGTGCCATCGGGGACAGAAGGGAAAAACTGTTTTTT
CAIGDRREKLFF
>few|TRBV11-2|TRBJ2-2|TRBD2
TGTGCCAGCAGCTTAAGACTAGCGGGAGCGGGTACCGGGGAGCTGTTTTTT
CASSLRLAGAGTGELFF
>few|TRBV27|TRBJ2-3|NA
TGTGCCAGCAGTTTCAGGGGCCACAGCACAGATACGCAGTATTTT
CASSFRGHSTDTQYF
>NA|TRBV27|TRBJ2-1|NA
TGTGCCAGCAGTTTGGTGCCCGGCAATGAGCAGTTCTTC
CASSLVPGNEQFF
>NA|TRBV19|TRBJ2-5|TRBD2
TGTGCCAGTAGTATAACCCTAGCGGGAAAGGGAGAGACCCAGTACTTC
CASSITLAGKGETQYF
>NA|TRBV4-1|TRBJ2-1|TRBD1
TGCGCCAGCAGCCAAGGGGCAGGGGGCAATGAGCAGTTCTTC
CASSQGAGGNEQFF
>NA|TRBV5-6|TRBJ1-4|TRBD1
TGTGCCAGCAGCTTGGTAACAGGGGGCTCTGGAAAACTGTTTTTT
CASSLVTGGSGKLFF
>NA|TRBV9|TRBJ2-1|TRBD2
TGTGCCAGCACCCCGACTAGCGGGACCTACAATGAGCAGTTCTTC
CASTPTSGTYNEQFF
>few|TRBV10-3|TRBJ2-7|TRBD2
TGTGCCATCAGCCTAGCGGGAGGGACTAACGAGCAGTACTTC
CAISLAGGTNEQYF
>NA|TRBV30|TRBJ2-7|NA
TGTGCCTGGAGTGTACGATGGGGTACAGGACAGTACTTC
CAWSVRWGTGQYF
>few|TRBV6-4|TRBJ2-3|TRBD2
TGTGCCAGCAGTGACTCGATCGGGGGGGTCACAGATACGCAGTATTTT
CASSDSIGGVTDTQYF
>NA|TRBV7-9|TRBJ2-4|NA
TGTGCCAGCAGCCCGGTGAAGACAGGACAACTTAAAAACATTCAGTACTTC
CASSPVKTGQLKNIQYF
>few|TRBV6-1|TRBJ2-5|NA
TGTGCCAGCAGTGAATCGACGGGCGGGCAAGAGACCCAGTACTTC
CASSESTGGQETQYF